This TCR beta chain originates from a study of shared clonotypes between healthy human individuals (TCRdb year 2020). Background on the whole study: The cohort included three men and a couple of women between 18 and 49 years of age. Blood TCR repertoires of roughly five healthy adults were deeply sequenced to estimate repertoire size and the extent of clonotype sharing between individuals. Leukapheresis yielded between about 0.94 and 10 billion PBMCs per donor. To increase sequencing depth and limit assay-specific biases, different laboratories used diverse techniques to prepare libraries and sequence TCR repertoires. For each donor, three plates each were used for CD4 naive and CD4 memory, two plates were used for CD8 naive, and one plate was used for CD8 memory. General conclusions and limits of the study: Because the study included only a small number of donors, the genetic and exposure-history diversity represented was limited. Sampling was restricted to blood, and TCR repertoires in tissues likely differ from the TCR repertoires found in blood. Higher generation probabilities were observed for clonotypes shared by all four sorted-subset donors than for non-shared clonotypes. Approximately 4.8% of naive CD4, roughly 3.5% of naive CD8, approximately 2% of memory CD4, and around 0.42% of memory CD8 clonotypes were shared across a few donors. Even with the large sequencing depth, rarefaction of the sorted-subset datasets indicated that sequencing was incomplete. Pairwise subsampling indicated that sequencing depth was expected to affect the degree of clonotype sharing among donors. Estimated clonotype richness was generally larger for naive than for memory subsets.

As encoded in the germline V gene, CDR1 is SGHAT while CDR2 is FQNNGV. The CDR3 goes from the cysteine to the phenylalanine over 15 residues. Only the CDR3 part of the read is kept: 45 bases, read in frame from the first base. Germline trimming amounts to 5 bases on V and 2 bases on J, with 9 as the count of junction bases outside the gene matches. This clone came up a few times. The antigen it recognizes is unknown. Per-base qualities were not stored, and no clone one base away is much larger. Using the deep immunoSEQ assay, TCR CDR3 regions were amplified from genomic DNA by multiplex PCR. For each cell subset, the extracted genomic DNA was distributed evenly across all wells of several immunoSEQ 96-well plates, and each plate served as one replicate. For sorted subsets, about 210 ng of genomic DNA, equivalent to around 31,000 T cell genomes, went into each replicate PCR. Purified libraries were measured with a Qubit 3.0 fluorometer, size-checked on a Bioanalyzer 2100, and measured again with the KAPA Library Quantification kit. A separate single-read 150-cycle Illumina NextSeq 550 flow cell was used to sequence each immunoSEQ 96-well plate. Regarding the original processing steps: The immunoSEQ output contained only junctional sequences without quality scores, so filtering could not match that applied to full-length reads. To assign V/J genes and CDR3, sequences were annotated using PyIR, a Python wrapper for IgBLAST v1.9, with IMGT germline references. Reads were removed for weak V/J assignments (E-value above 1e-6), missing CDR3, stop codons, out-of-frame junctions, or ambiguous translated residues. V3J clonotypes were defined as sequences sharing the same inferred V gene, J gene, and CDR3 amino acid sequence. Percentage overlap between repertoires was calculated by dividing the number of shared unique clonotypes by the size of the smaller repertoire. RTK rarefaction, the Chao1 estimator, and Recon v2.1 estimates of unobserved clonotypes were used to assess repertoire richness. OLGA was used to compute generation probabilities for all TCRbeta clonotypes that the gDNA method yielded from a few donors. Imported from immuneACCESS, the table was reduced by TCRdb to in-frame sequences with V and J called. These copies leave out some clones; in studies compared against another copy, an unresolved V gene accounts for under half, and the cause of the remainder is not known. The V and J calls and clone size are taken from that table; D and trimming were inferred from the DNA. The sample table lists 600,000 to 750,000 clones, roughly 70% of them with a count of one. The ten largest clones add up to 1.8% of the sample.

The donors were healthy, HIV-negative adults who had no recently reported acute infections or vaccinations. Every donor was a Caucasian adult living in Nashville, Tennessee, USA. CD4+ T cells were enriched through magnetic negative selection, after which naive cells were positively selected on CD45RA and the remaining negative fraction served as the memory subset. Blood was obtained by leukapheresis, after which PBMCs were separated by Ficoll-Histopaque density gradient centrifugation and cryopreserved in liquid nitrogen vapor phase. Analytical flow cytometry was used to check the purity and quantity of each magnetically sorted T cell population. Genomic DNA was isolated from every sorted fraction and measured by UV absorbance on a Nanodrop 2000c.

The sequence links TRBV11-2 to TRBJ2-7; TRBD2 fits 7 bases in the junction. This clonotype was sampled from a young woman in good health. Sequencing used memory CD4+ T cells sorted from blood. The cell subset or site label on this specimen signifies: CD45RA-negative fraction. The base sequence is TGTGCCAGCAGCCCCCGGGGGGAGGCCACCTACGAGCAGTACTTC. Its protein product is CASSPRGEATYEQYF.